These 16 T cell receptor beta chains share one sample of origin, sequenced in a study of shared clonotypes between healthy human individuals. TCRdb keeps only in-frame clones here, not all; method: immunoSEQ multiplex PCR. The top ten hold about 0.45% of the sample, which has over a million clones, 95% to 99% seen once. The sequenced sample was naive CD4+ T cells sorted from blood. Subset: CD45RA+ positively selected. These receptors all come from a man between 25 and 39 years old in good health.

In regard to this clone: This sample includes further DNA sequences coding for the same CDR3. This CDR3 reads CASSSDSGNTIYF. In DNA, the CDR3 is TGTGCCAGCAGCTCCGACTCCGGAAACACCATATATTTT. The J gene is TRBJ1-3, the V gene TRBV7-9; D remains ambiguous. This CDR3 is 13 amino acids long. CDR1 SEHNR and CDR2 FQNEAQ come from the germline V gene (reference sequence). Trimming removed 4 bases at V and 4 bases at J, with 8 bases between.

The CDR3 protein is CASSLVAKETQYF. The CDR3 DNA follows: TGTGCCAGCAGCTTGGTGGCAAAAGAGACCCAGTACTTC. The rearrangement uses TRBV5-5 and TRBJ2-5; D not resolved. Germline V gene data show CDR1 as SGHKS and CDR2 as YYEKEE (reference sequence). CDR3 length: 13 amino acids. V was pared by 0 bases and J by 3 bases, with 6 bases between.

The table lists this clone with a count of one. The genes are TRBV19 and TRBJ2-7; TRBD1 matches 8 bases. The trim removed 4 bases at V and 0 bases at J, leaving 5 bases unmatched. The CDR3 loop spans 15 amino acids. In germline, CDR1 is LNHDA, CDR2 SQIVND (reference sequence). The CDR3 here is CASSTTGGSSYEQYF. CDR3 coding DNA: TGTGCCAGTAGTACCACAGGGGGGTCCTCCTACGAGCAGTACTTC. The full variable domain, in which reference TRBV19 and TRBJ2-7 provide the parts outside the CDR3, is DGGITQSPKYLFRKEGQNVTLSCEQNLNHDAMYWYRQDPGQGLRLIYYSQIVNDFQKGDIAEGYSVSREKKESFPLTVTSAQKNPTAFYLCASSTTGGSSYEQYFGPGTRLTVT.

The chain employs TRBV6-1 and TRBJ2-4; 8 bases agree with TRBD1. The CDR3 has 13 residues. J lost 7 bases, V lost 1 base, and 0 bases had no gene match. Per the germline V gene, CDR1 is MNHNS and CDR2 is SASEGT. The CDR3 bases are TGTGCCAGCAGTGAAGGACAGGGGAACATTCAGTACTTC. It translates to CASSEGQGNIQYF.

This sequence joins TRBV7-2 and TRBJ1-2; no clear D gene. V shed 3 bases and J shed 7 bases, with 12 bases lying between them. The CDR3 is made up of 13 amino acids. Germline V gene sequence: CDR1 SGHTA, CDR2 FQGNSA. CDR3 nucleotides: TGTGCCAGCAGCTTGGGTACCAGGCGTGGCTACACCTTC. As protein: CASSLGTRRGYTF.

The DNA for the CDR3 is TGTGCCTGGAATAGGGACAGGGGGCAAAACTATGGCTACACCTTC. Its protein is CAWNRDRGQNYGYTF. The chain carries TRBV30 and TRBJ1-2, with 12 bases that match TRBD1. The trim removed 4 bases at V and 2 bases at J, leaving 5 bases unmatched. Germline-derived CDR1 and CDR2 are GTSNPN and SVGIG (reference sequence). The CDR3 extends over 15 amino acids.

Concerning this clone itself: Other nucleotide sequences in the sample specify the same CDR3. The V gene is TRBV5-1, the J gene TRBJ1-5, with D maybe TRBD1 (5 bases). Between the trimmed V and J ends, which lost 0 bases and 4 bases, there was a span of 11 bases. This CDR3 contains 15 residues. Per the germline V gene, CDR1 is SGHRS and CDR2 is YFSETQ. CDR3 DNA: TGCGCCAGCAGCTTGGAAGGGGTTGGGAATCAGCCCCAGCATTTT. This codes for CASSLEGVGNQPQHF.

In DNA form, the CDR3 reads TGTGCCAGCAGCAGAACCTACGAGCAGTACTTC. Amino acid sequence: CASSRTYEQYF. The V gene is TRBV5-8, the J gene TRBJ2-7, with D hard to call. Trimming took off 4 bases at V and 2 bases at J, with 4 bases between the two ends. Germline values: CDR1 SGHTS, CDR2 YDEGEE. The length of the CDR3 is 11 residues.

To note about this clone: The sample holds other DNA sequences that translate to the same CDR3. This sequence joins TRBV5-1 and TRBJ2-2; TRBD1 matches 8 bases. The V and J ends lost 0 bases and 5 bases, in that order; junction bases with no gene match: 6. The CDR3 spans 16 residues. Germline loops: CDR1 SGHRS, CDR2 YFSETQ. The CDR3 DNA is TGCGCCAGCAGCTTGGTTGGACAGGGTGGGACCGGGGAGCTGTTTTTT. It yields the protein CASSLVGQGGTGELFF.

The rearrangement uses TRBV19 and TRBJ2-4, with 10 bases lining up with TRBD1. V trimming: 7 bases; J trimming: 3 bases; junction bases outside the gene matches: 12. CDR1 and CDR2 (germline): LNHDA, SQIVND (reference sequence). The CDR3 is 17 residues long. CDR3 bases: TGTGCCAGTATATTGTATGTGGGACAGGGGTTCAAAAACATTCAGTACTTC. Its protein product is CASILYVGQGFKNIQYF. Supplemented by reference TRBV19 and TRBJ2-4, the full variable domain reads DGGITQSPKYLFRKEGQNVTLSCEQNLNHDAMYWYRQDPGQGLRLIYYSQIVNDFQKGDIAEGYSVSREKKESFPLTVTSAQKNPTAFYLCASILYVGQGFKNIQYFGAGTRLSVL.

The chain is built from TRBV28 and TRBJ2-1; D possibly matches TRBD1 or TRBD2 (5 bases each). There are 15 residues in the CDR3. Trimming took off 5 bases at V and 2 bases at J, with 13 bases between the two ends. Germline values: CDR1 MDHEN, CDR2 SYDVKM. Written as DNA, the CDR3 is TGTGCCAGCAGTCCCCAAGGGGAGCCCTACAATGAGCAGTTCTTC. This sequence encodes CASSPQGEPYNEQFF.

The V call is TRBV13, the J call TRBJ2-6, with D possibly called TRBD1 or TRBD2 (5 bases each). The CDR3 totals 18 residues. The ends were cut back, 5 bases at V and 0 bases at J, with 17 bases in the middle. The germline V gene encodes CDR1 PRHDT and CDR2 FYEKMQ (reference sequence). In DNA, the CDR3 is TGTGCCAGCAGCATAGAGGGGATAGGGAGCTCTGGGGCCAACGTCCTGACTTTC. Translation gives CASSIEGIGSSGANVLTF. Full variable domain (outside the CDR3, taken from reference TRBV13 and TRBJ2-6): AAGVIQSPRHLIKEKRETATLKCYPIPRHDTVYWYQQGPGQDPQFLISFYEKMQSDKGSIPDRFSAQQFSDYHSELNMSSLELGDSALYFCASSIEGIGSSGANVLTFGAGSRLTVL.

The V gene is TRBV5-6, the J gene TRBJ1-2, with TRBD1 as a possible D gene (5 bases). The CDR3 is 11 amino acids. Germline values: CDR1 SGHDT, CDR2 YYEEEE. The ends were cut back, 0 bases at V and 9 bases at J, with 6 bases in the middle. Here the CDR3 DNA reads TGTGCCAGCAGCTTGGACAGGAGCTACACCTTC. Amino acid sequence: CASSLDRSYTF. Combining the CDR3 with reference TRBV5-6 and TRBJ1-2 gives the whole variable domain DAGVTQSPTHLIKTRGQQVTLRCSPKSGHDTVSWYQQALGQGPQFIFQYYEEEERQRGNFPDRFSGHQFPNYSSELNVNALLLGDSALYLCASSLDRSYTFGSGTRLTVV.

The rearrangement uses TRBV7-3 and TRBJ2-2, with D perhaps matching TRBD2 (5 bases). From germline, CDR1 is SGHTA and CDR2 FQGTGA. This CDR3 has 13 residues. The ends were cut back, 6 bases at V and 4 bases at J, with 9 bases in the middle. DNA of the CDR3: TGTGCCAGCAGTCAGGCGGGCACCGGGGAGCTGTTTTTT. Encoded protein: CASSQAGTGELFF.

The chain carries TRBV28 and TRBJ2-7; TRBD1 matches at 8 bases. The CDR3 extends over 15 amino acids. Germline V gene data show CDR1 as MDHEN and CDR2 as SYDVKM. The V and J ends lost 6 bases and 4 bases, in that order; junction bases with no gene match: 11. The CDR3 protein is CASRSGQGYSYEQYF. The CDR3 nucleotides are TGTGCCAGCAGATCAGGACAGGGATATTCTTACGAGCAGTACTTC.

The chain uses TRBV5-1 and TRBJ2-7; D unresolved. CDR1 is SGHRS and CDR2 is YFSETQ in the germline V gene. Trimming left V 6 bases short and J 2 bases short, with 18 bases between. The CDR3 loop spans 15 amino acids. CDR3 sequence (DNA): TGCGCCAGCAAGATCGTCGGCGGCAGCACCTACGAGCAGTACTTC. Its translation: CASKIVGGSTYEQYF.